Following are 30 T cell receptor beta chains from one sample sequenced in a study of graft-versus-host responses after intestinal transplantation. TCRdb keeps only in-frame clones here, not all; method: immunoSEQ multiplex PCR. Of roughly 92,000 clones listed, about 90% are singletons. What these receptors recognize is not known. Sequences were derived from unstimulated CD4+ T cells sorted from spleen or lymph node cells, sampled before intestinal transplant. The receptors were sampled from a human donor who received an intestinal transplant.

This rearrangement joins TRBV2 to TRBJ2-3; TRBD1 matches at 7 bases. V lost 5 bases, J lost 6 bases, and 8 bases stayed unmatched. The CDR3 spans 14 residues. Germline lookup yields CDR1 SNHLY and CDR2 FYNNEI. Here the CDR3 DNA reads TGTGCCAGCAGTATACAGGGGCCGACGGATACGCAGTATTTT. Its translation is CASSIQGPTDTQYF.

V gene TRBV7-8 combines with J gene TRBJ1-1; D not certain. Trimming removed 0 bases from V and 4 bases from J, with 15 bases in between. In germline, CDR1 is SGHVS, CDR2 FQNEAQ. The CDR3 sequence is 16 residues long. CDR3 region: CASSLANPRGCTEAFF. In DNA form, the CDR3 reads TGTGCCAGCAGCTTAGCTAACCCCCGGGGTTGCACTGAAGCTTTCTTT. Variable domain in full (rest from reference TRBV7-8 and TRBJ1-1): GAGVSQSPRYKVAKRGQDVALRCDPISGHVSLFWYQQALGQGPEFLTYFQNEAQLDKSGLPSDRFFAERPEGSVSTLKIQRTQQEDSAVYLCASSLANPRGCTEAFFGQGTRLTVV.

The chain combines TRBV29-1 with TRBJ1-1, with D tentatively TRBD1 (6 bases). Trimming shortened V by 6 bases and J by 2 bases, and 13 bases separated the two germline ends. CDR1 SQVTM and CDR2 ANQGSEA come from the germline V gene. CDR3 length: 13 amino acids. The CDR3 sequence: CSVMYGTNTEAFF. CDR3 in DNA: TGCAGCGTGATGTACGGGACAAACACTGAAGCTTTCTTT.

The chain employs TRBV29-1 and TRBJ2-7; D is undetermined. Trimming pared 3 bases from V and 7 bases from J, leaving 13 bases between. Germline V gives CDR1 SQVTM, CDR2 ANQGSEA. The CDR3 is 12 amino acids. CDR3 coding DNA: TGCAGCGTTGACTCATCAACTGGTGAGCAGTACTTC. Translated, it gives CSVDSSTGEQYF.

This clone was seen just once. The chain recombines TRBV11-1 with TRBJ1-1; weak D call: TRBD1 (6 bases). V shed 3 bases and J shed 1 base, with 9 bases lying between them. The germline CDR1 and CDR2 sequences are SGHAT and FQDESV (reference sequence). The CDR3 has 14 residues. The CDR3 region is CASSFGRGNTEAFF. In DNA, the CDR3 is TGTGCCAGCAGCTTCGGCAGGGGGAACACTGAAGCTTTCTTT.

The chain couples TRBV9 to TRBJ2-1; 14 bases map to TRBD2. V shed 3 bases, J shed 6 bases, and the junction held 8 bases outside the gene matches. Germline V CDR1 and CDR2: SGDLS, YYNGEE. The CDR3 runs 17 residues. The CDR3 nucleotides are TGTGCCAGCAGCGCCCCGGGACTAGCGGGGGCGGGCAATGAGCAGTTCTTC. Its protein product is CASSAPGLAGAGNEQFF.

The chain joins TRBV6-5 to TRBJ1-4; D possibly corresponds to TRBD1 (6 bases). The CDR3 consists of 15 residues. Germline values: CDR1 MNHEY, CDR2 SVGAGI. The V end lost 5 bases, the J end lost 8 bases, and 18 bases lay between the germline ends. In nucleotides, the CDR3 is TGTGCCAGCAGTCAGCTGGGGGGGCTTGTGGAAAAACTGTTTTTT. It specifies CASSQLGGLVEKLFF.

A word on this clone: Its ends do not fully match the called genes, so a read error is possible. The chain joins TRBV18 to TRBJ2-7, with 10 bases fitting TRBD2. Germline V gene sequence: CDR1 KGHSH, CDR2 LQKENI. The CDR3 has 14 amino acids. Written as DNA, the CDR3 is TGTGCCAGCTCCCCACTAGCGGGGACCTACGAGCAGTACTTC. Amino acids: CASSPLAGTYEQYF.

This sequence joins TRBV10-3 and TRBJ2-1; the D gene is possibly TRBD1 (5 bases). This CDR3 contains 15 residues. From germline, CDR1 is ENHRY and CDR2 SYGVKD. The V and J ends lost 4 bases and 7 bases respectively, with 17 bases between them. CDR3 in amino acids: CAISGAGWIPNEQFF. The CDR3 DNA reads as TGTGCCATCAGTGGGGCAGGGTGGATACCTAATGAGCAGTTCTTC.

CDR3 sequence (DNA): TGCGCCAGCAGCTTGAACTACCAAGAGACCCAGTACTTC. Protein product: CASSLNYQETQYF. The chain joins TRBV5-1 to TRBJ2-5, with D hard to call. Germline V gene lookup returns CDR1 SGHRS and CDR2 YFSETQ. The CDR3 extends over 13 amino acids. The V gene lost 1 base and the J gene lost 0 bases, with 4 bases spanning the gap.

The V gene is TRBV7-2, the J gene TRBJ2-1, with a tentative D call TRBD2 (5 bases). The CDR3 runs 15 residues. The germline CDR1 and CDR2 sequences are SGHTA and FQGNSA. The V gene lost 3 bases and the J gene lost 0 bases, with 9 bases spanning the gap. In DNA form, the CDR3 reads TGTGCCAGCAGCTTCACGGGGAGCTCCTACAATGAGCAGTTCTTC. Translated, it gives CASSFTGSSYNEQFF.

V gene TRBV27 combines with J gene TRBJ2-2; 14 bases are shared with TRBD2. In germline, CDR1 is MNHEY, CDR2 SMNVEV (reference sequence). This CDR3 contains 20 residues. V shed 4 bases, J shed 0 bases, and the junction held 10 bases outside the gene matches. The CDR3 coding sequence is TGTGCCAGCAGTTCCCGACTACGACTAGCGGGGGGGCCGAACACCGGGGAGCTGTTTTTT. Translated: CASSSRLRLAGGPNTGELFF.

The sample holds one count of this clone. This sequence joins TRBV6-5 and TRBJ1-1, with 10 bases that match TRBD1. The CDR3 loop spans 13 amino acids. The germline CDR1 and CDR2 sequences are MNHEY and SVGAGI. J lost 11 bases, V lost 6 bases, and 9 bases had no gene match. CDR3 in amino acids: CASSGTGAPGAFF. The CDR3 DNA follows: TGTGCCAGCAGCGGGACAGGGGCCCCTGGGGCTTTCTTT.

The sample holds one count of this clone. The CDR3 bases are TGTGCCAGCAGCCTGGGGACAGCCTACGGCTACACCTTC. The encoded protein is CASSLGTAYGYTF. The chain combines TRBV9 with TRBJ1-2, with 7 nucleotides matching TRBD1. V shed 4 bases, J shed 8 bases, and the junction held 8 bases outside the gene matches. This CDR3 is 13 amino acids long. Germline V gives CDR1 SGDLS, CDR2 YYNGEE. Looking up the rest from reference TRBV9 and TRBJ1-2 gives the full variable domain: DSGVTQTPKHLITATGQRVTLRCSPRSGDLSVYWYQQSLDQGLQFLIQYYNGEERAKGNILERFSAQQFPDLHSELNLSSLELGDSALYFCASSLGTAYGYTFGSGTRLTVV.

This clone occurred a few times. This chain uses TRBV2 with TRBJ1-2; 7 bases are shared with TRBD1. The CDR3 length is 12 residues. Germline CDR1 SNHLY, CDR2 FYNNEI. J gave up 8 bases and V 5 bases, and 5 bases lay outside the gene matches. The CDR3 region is CASSWDSRGYTF. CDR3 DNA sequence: TGTGCCAGCAGTTGGGACAGTCGGGGCTACACCTTC.

The CDR3 sequence is CASGTVRANTEAFF. CDR3 nucleotide sequence: TGTGCCAGCGGAACCGTCAGGGCGAACACTGAAGCTTTCTTT. The chain has TRBV27 and TRBJ1-1; possible D gene TRBD1, 5 bases. With 8 bases removed from V and 1 base from J, the gap between germline ends came to 14 bases. Germline CDR1 reads MNHEY; CDR2 reads SMNVEV (reference sequence). The CDR3 sequence is 14 residues long.

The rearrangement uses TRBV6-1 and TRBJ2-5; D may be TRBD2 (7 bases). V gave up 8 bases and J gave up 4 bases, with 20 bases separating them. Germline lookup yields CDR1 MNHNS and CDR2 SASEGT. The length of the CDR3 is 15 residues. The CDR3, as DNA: TGTGCCAGCTTCCCGGTGGGGGGGCCGGGAGAGACCCAGTACTTC. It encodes CASFPVGGPGETQYF.

CDR3 in amino acids: CASSSSLVETQYF. CDR3 nucleotides: TGTGCCAGCAGCTCGTCTCTAGTGGAGACCCAGTACTTC. J is TRBJ2-5 and V is TRBV11-2, with D unclear. Germline V lookup: CDR1 SGHAT, CDR2 FQNNGV. Trimming stripped 4 bases from V and 5 bases from J, with 11 bases between. This CDR3 has 13 residues.

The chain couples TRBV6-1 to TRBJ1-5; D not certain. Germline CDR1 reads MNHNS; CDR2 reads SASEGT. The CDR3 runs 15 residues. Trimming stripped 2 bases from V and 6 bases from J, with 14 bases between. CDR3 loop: CASSEPGSAGQPQHF. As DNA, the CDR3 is TGTGCCAGCAGTGAACCCGGCTCCGCGGGTCAGCCCCAGCATTTT.

Here the CDR3 reads CASSLARQEGGTDTQYF. In DNA, the CDR3 is TGTGCCAGCAGCTTAGCGCGGCAGGAGGGAGGCACAGATACGCAGTATTTT. V and J are TRBV7-9 and TRBJ2-3; the D gene is possibly TRBD2 (6 bases). The CDR3 contains 17 residues. Germline CDR1 and CDR2: SEHNR and FQNEAQ (reference sequence). The V end was cut by 0 bases, the J end by 1 base, with 14 bases between.

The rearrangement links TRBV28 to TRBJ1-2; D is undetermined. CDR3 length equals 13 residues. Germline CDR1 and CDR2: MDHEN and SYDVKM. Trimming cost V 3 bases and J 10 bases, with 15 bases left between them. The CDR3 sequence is CASSFTLGSLYTF. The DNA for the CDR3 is TGTGCCAGCAGTTTTACTTTGGGCAGCCTCTACACCTTC.

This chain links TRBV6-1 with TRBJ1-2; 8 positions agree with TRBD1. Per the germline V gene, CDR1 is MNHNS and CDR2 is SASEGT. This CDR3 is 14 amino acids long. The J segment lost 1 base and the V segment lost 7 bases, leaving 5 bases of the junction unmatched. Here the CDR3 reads CASINGQGNYGYTF. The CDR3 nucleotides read TGTGCCAGCATAAATGGACAGGGTAACTATGGCTACACCTTC.

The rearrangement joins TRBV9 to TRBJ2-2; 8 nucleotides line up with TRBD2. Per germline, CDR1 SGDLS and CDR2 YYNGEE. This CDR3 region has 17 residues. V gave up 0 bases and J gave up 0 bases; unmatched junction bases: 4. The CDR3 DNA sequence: TGTGCCAGCAGCGTAGAGCGGGGGATCGCGAACACCGGGGAGCTGTTTTTT. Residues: CASSVERGIANTGELFF.

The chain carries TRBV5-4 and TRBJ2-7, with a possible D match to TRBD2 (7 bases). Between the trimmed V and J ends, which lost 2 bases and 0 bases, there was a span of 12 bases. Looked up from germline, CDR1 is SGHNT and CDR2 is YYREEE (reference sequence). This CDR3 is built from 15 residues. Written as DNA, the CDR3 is TGTGCCAGCAGCTTTGGGGGGGGGCTCTCCTACGAGCAGTACTTC. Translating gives CASSFGGGLSYEQYF.

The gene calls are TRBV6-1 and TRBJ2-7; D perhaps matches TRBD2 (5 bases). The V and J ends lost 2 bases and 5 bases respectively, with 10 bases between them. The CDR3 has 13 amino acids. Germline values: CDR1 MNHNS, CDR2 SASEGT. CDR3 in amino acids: CASSERTGNEQYF. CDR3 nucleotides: TGTGCCAGCAGTGAAAGGACGGGGAACGAGCAGTACTTC.

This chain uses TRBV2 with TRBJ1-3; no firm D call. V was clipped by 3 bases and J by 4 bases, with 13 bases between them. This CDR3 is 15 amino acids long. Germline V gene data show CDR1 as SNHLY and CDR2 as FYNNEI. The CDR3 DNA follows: TGTGCCAGCAGTGATCGTGGAGTCTCAGGAAACACCATATATTTT. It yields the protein CASSDRGVSGNTIYF.

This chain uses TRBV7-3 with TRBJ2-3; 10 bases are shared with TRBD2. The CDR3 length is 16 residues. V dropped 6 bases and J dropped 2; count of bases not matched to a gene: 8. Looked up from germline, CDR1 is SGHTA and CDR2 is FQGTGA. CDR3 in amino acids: CASSPGLAGDTDTQYF. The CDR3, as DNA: TGTGCCAGCAGTCCCGGTCTAGCGGGGGACACAGATACGCAGTATTTT.

CDR3 sequence reads: CASSPGTSSYEQYF. CDR3 in DNA: TGCGCCAGCAGTCCCGGGACTAGCTCCTACGAGCAGTACTTC. The chain couples TRBV5-1 to TRBJ2-5; 8 nucleotides align to TRBD2. Matching the DNA end better, TRBJ2-7 makes the J call doubtful. CDR3 length equals 14 residues. Germline lookup yields CDR1 SGHRS and CDR2 YFSETQ.

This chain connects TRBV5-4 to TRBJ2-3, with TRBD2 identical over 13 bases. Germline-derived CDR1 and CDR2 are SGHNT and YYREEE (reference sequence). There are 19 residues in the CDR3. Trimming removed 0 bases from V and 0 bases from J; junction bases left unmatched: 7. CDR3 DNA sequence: TGTGCCAGCAGCTTGGCCAAGGGGGGACTAGCGGGAAGCACAGATACGCAGTATTTT. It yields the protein CASSLAKGGLAGSTDTQYF. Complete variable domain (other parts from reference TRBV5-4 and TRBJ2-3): ETGVTQSPTHLIKTRGQQVTLRCSSQSGHNTVSWYQQALGQGPQFIFQYYREEENGRGNFPPRFSGLQFPNYSSELNVNALELDDSALYLCASSLAKGGLAGSTDTQYFGPGTRLTVL.

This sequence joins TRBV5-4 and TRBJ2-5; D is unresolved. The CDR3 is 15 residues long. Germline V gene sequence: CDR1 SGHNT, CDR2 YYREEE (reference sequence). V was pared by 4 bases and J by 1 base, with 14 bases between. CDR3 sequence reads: CASSNPTRLQETQYF. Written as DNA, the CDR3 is TGTGCCAGCAGCAATCCGACAAGGCTCCAAGAGACCCAGTACTTC.